This TCR beta chain was sequenced for a study of CD8+ T cells in alopecia areata. Looking at the study overall: Patients in the treated group were given tofacitinib by mouth, 5 to 10 mg twice a day. Study-level findings and limits: Lesional scalp, notably in alopecia totalis/universalis, had clonality above that of normal scalp. Tissue-resident alphabeta T cells belonging to normal skin likewise get sequenced within scalp specimens.

The investigators collected lesional scalp punch biopsies and peripheral blood from alopecia areata patients. cDNA serving as the sequencing template came from extracted, reverse transcribed RNA. The data were produced by immunoSEQ multiplex PCR, yet TCRdb's version contains in-frame clones alone and is incomplete. The table has almost 250,000 clones, roughly two thirds seen once. The CDR3 contains 16 residues. Trimming took 6 bases from V and 2 from J; bases not matched to a gene: 7. The germline V gene encodes CDR1 MNHNY and CDR2 SVGAGI (reference sequence). Comment on this clone: Its antigen is unidentified.

The chain carries TRBV6-6 and TRBJ2-6, with TRBD1 identical over 7 bases. The TCR comes from a human donor with alopecia areata. The input for sequencing was CD4+ T cells sorted from blood, taken at week 0. CDR3 protein: CASSQTGKAGANVLTF. In DNA, the CDR3 is TGTGCCAGCAGCCAGACAGGGAAAGCTGGGGCCAACGTCCTGACTTTC.